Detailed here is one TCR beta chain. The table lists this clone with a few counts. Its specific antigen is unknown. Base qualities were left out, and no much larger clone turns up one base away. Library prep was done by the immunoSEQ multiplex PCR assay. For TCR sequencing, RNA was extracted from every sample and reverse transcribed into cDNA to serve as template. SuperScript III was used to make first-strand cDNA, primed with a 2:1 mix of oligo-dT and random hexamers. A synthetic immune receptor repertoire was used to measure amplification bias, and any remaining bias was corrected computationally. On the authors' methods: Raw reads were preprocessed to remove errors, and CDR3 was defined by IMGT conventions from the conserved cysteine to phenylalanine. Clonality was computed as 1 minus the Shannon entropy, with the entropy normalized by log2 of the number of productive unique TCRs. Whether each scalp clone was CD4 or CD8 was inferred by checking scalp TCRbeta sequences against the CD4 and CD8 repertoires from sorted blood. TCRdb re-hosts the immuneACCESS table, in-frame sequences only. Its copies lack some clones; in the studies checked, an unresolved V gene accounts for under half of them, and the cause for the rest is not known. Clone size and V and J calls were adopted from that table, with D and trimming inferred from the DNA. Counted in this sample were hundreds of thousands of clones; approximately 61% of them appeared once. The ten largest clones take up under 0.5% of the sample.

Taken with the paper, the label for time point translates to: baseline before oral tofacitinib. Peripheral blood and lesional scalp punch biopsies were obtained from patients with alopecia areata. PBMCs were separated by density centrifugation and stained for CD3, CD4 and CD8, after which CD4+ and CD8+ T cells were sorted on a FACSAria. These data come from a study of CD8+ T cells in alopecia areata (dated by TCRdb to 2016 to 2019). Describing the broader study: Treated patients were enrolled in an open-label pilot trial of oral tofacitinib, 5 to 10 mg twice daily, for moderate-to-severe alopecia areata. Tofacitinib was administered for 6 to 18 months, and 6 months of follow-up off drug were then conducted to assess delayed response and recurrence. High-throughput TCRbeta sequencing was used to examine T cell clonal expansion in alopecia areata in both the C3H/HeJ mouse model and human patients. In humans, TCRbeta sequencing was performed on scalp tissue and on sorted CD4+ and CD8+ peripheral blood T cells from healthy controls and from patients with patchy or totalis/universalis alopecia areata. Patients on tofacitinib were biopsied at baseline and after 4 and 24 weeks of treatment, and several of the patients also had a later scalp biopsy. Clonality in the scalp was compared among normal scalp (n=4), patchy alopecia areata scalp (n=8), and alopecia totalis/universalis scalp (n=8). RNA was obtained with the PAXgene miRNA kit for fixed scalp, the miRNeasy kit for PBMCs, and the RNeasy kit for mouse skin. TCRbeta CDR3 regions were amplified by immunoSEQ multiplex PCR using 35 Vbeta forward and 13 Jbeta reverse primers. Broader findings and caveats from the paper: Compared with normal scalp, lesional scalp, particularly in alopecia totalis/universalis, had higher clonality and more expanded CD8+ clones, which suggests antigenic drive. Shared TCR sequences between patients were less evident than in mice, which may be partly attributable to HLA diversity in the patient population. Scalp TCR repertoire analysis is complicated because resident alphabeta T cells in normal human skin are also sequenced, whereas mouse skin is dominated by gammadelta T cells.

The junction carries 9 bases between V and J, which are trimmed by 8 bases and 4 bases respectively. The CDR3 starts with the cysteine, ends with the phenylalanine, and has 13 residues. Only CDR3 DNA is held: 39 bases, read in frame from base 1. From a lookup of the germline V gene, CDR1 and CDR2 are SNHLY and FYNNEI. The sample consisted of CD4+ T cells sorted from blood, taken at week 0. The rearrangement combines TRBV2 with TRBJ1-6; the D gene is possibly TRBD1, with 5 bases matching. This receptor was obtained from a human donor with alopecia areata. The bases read TGTGCCAGCGAGCAGGGTTATAATTCACCCCTCCACTTT. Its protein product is CASEQGYNSPLHF.